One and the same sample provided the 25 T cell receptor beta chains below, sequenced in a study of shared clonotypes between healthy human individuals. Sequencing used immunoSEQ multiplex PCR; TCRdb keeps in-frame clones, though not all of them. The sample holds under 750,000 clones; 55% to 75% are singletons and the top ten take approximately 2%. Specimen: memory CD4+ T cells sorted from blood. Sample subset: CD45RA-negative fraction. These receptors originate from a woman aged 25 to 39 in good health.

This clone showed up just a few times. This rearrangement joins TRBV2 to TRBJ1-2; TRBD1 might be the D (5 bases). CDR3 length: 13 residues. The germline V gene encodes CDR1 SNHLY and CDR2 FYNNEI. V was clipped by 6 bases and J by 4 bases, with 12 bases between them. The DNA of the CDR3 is TGTGCCAGCAGCGGGGGACGACGCTATGGCTACACCTTC. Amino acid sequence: CASSGGRRYGYTF.

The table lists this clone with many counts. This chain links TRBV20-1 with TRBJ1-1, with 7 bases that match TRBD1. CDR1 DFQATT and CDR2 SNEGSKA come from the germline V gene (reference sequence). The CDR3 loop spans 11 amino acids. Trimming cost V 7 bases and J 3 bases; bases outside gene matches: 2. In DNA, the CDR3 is TGCAGTGGAGACAGGGACACTGAAGCTTTCTTT. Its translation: CSGDRDTEAFF.

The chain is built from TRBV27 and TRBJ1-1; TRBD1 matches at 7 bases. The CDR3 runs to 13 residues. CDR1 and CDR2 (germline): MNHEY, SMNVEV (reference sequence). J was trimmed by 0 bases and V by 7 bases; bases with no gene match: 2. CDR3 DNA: TGTGCCAGCATGGACAGGATGAACACTGAAGCTTTCTTT. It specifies CASMDRMNTEAFF.

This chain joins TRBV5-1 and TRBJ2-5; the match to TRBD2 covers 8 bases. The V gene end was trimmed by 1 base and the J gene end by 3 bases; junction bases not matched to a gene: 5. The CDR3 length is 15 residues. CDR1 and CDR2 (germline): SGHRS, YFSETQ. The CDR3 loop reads CASSLLGTSEETQYF. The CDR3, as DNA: TGCGCCAGCAGCTTGTTAGGGACTAGTGAAGAGACCCAGTACTTC.

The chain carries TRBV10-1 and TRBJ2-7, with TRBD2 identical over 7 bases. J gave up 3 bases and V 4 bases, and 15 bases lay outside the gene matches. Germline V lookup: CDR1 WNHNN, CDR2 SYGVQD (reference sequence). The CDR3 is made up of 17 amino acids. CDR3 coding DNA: TGCGCCAGCAGTGCTCGAACGGGAGGCCATCCCCTCTACGAGCAGTACTTC. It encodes CASSARTGGHPLYEQYF.

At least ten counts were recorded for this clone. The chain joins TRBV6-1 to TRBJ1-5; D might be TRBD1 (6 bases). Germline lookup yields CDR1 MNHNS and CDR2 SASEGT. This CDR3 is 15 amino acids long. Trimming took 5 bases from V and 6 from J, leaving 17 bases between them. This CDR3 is CASSHMTGGLQPQHF. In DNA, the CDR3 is TGTGCCAGCAGTCATATGACAGGTGGCCTTCAGCCCCAGCATTTT.

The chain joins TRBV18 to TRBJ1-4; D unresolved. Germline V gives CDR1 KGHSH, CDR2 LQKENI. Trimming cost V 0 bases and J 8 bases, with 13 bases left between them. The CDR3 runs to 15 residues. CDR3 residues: CASSPPTDAGEKLFF. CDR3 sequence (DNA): TGTGCCAGCTCACCACCGACGGATGCCGGGGAAAAACTGTTTTTT.

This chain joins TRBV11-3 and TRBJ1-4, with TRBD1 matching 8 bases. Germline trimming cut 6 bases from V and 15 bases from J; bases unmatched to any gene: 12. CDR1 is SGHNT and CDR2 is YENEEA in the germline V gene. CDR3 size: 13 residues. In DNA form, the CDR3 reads TGTGCCAGCAGTCTAGGACAGGGCGGCGTGGTGTTTTTT. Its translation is CASSLGQGGVVFF.

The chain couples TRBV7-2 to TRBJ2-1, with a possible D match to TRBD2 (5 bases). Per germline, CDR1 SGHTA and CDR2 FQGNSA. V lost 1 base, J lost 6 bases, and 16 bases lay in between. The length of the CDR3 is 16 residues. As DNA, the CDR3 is TGTGCCAGCAGCTTAGACGCGCTAGCCGAGATCAATGAGCAGTTCTTC. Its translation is CASSLDALAEINEQFF.

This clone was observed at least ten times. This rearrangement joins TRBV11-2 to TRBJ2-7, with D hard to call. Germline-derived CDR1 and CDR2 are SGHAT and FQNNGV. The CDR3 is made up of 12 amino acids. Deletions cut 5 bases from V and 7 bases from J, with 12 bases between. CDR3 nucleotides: TGTGCCAGCAGCCCCTACATTGAGGAGCAGTACTTC. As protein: CASSPYIEEQYF.

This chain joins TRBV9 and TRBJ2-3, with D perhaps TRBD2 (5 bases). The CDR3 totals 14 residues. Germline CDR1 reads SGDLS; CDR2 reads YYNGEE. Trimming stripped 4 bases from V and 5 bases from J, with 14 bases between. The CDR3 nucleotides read TGTGCCAGCAGCTCGCCTAGCATGGGAGATACGCAGTATTTT. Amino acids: CASSSPSMGDTQYF. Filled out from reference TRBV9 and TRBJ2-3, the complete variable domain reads DSGVTQTPKHLITATGQRVTLRCSPRSGDLSVYWYQQSLDQGLQFLIQYYNGEERAKGNILERFSAQQFPDLHSELNLSSLELGDSALYFCASSSPSMGDTQYFGPGTRLTVL.

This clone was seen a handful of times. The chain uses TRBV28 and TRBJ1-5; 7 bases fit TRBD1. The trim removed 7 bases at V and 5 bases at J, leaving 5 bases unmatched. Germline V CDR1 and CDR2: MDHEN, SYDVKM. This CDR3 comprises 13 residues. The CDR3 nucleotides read TGTGCCAGCAATGGAGGGGGCTATCAGCCCCAGCATTTT. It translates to CASNGGGYQPQHF.

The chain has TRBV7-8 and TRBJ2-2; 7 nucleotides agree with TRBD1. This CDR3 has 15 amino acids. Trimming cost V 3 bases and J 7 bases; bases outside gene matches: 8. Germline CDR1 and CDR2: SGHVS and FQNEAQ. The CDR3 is CASSLEGQDLGELFF. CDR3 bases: TGTGCCAGCAGCTTGGAAGGACAGGACCTCGGGGAGCTGTTTTTT.

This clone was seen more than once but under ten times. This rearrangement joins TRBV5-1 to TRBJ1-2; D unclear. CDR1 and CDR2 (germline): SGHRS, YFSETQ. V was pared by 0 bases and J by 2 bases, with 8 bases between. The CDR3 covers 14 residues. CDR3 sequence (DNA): TGCGCCAGCAGCTTGGGTCGGCAAAACTATGGCTACACCTTC. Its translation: CASSLGRQNYGYTF.

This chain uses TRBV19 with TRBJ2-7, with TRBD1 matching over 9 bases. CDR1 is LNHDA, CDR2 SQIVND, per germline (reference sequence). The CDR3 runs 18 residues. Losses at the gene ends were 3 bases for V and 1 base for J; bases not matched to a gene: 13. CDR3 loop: CASSIAGTGRSMSYEQYF. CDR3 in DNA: TGTGCCAGTAGTATCGCCGGGACAGGGAGGTCCATGTCCTACGAGCAGTACTTC.

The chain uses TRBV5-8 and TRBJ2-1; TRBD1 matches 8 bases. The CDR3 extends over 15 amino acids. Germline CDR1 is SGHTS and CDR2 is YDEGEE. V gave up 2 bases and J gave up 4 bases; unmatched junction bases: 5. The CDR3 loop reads CASSFHRGYYNEQFF. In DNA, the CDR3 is TGTGCCAGCAGCTTTCACAGGGGGTATTACAATGAGCAGTTCTTC.

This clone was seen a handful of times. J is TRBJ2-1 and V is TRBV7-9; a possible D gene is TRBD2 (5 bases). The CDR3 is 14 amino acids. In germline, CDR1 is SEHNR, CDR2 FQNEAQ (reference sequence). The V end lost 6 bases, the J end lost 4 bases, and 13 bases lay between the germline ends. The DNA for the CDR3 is TGTGCCAGCAGTAGGGAGTCGGCTTACAATGAGCAGTTCTTC. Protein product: CASSRESAYNEQFF. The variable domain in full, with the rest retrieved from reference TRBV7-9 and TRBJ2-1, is DTGVSQNPRHKITKRGQNVTFRCDPISEHNRLYWYRQTLGQGPEFLTYFQNEAQLEKSRLLSDRFSAERPKGSFSTLEIQRTEQGDSAMYLCASSRESAYNEQFFGPGTRLTVL.

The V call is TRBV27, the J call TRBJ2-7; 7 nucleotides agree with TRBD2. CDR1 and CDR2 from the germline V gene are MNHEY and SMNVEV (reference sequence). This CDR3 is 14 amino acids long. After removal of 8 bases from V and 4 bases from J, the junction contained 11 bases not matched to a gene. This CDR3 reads CASPASAGEYEQYF. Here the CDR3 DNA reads TGTGCCAGCCCTGCGTCCGCGGGAGAATACGAGCAGTACTTC.

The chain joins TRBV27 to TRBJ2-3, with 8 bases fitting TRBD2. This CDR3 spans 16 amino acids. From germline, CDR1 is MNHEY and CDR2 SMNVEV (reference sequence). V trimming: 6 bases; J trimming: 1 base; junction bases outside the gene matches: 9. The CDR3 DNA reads TGTGCCAGCAGCAGTTTTCAGCGGGGGCGCACAGATACGCAGTATTTT. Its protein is CASSSFQRGRTDTQYF.

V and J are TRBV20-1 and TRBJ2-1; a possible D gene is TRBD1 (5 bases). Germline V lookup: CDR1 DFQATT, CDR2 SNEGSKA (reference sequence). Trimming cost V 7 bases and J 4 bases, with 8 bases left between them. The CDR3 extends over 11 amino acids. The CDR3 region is CSGRQYNEQFF. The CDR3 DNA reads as TGCAGTGGGCGACAGTACAATGAGCAGTTCTTC.

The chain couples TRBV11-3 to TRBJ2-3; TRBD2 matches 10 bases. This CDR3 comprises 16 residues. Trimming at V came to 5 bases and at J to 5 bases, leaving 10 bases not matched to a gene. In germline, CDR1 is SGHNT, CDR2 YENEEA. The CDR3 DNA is TGTGCCAGCAGCCTTCGACTAGCGGGTGTGCAAGATACGCAGTATTTT. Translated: CASSLRLAGVQDTQYF.

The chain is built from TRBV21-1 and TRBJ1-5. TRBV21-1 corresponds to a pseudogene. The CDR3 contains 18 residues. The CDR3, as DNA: TGTGCCAGCGGAGTTTATAGATCGAGCCTCATTAGCAATCAGCCCCAGCATTTT. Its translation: CASGVYRSSLISNQPQHF.

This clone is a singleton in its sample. The CDR3 DNA is TGTGCCAGCAGTCCTGGGACTAGCGGGAGGAATGAGCAGTTCTTC. It yields the protein CASSPGTSGRNEQFF. The chain links TRBV6-4 to TRBJ2-1; 15 positions agree with TRBD2. The CDR3 has 15 residues. The trim removed 5 bases at V and 7 bases at J, leaving 3 bases unmatched. Germline V lookup: CDR1 MRHNA, CDR2 SNTAGT.

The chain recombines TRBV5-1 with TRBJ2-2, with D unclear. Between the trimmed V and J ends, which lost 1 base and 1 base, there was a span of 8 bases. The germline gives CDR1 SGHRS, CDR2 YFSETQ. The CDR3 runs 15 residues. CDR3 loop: CASSLSGRNTGELFF. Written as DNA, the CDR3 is TGCGCCAGCAGCTTGTCCGGGCGGAACACCGGGGAGCTGTTTTTT.

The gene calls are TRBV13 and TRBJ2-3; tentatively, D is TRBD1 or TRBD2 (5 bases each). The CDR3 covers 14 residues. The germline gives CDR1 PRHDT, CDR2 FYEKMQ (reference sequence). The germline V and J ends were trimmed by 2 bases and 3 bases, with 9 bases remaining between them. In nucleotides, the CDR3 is TGTGCCAGCAGCTTAAAGGGGAGTACAGATACGCAGTATTTT. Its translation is CASSLKGSTDTQYF.